A selection of T cell receptor beta chains follows, all from one sample in a study of cytomegalovirus exposure and HLA in healthy donors. TCRdb keeps only in-frame clones here, not all; method: immunoSEQ multiplex PCR. The sample lists some 170,000 clones; around 81% were seen once. Sequenced: PBMCs. The receptors were gathered from a woman between 18 and 29 years old in good health and CMV-seropositive. The CDR3 runs from the conserved cysteine through the conserved F or W. The D gene is left open where the match is weak. Expanded clones are given a class, and other clones once, few, many or no size at all.

>TRBV2|TRBJ2-5|-|TRBD2
CASIELGTSEMGQETQYF
TGTGCCAGCATTGAGCTCGGGACTAGCGAGATGGGGCAAGAGACCCAGTACTTC
>TRBV9|TRBJ1-5|-|-
CASSVELYGQPQHF
TGTGCCAGCAGCGTAGAGCTCTACGGTCAGCCCCAGCATTTT
>TRBV6-1|TRBJ1-2|-|TRBD1
CASIGQVVYGYTF
TGTGCCAGTATAGGACAGGTGGTCTATGGCTACACCTTC
>TRBV6-1|TRBJ2-7|-|TRBD2
CASSEGTSGVYEQYF
TGTGCCAGCAGTGAAGGGACTAGCGGGGTCTACGAGCAGTACTTC
>TRBV5-1|TRBJ2-3|-|TRBD1
CASSSGQFGADTQYF
TGCGCCAGCAGCTCGGGACAGTTTGGCGCAGATACGCAGTATTTT
>TRBV25-1|TRBJ1-1|-|-
CASRPRDINTEAFF
TGTGCCAGCAGACCCAGGGACATAAACACTGAAGCTTTCTTT
>TRBV10-3|TRBJ2-3|-|TRBD2
CAISDPSLAGGRDTQYF
TGTGCCATCAGTGACCCCTCCCTCGCGGGGGGGCGGGATACGCAGTATTTT
>TRBV7-8|TRBJ2-3|-|-
CASSLGSLAGKDTQYF
TGTGCCAGCAGCTTAGGCAGTCTGGCGGGTAAAGATACGCAGTATTTT
>TRBV5-6|TRBJ2-5|-|TRBD1
CASSTRGGDRETQYF
TGTGCCAGCAGCACGCGAGGAGGGGACAGGGAGACCCAGTACTTC
>TRBV6-5|TRBJ2-1|-|-
CASSWDPDSRWFF
TGTGCCAGCAGTTGGGATCCGGACTCCCGGTGGTTCTTC
>TRBV7-6|TRBJ2-5|-|-
CASSDIRGREETQYF
TGTGCCAGCAGTGATATCAGGGGCAGGGAGGAGACCCAGTACTTC
>TRBV6-1|TRBJ2-3|-|-
CASGPRGSRTDTQYF
TGTGCCAGCGGCCCACGGGGATCTCGCACAGATACGCAGTATTTT
>TRBV6-5|TRBJ1-2|-|-
CASSGQGYGYTF
TGTGCCAGCAGTGGCCAGGGCTATGGCTACACCTTC
>TRBV11-2|TRBJ2-7|-|TRBD1
CASSLGTGQGYEQYF
TGTGCCAGCAGCCTCGGGACAGGTCAAGGATACGAGCAGTACTTC
>TRBV4-3|TRBJ1-4|-|-
CASSRRRGGGEKLFF
TGCGCCAGCAGCCGGCGACGGGGAGGAGGTGAAAAACTGTTTTTT
>TRBV19|TRBJ2-1|-|-
CASSIGDYSVDEQFF
TGTGCCAGTAGTATCGGAGACTACAGCGTCGATGAGCAGTTCTTC
>TRBV11-2|TRBJ2-5|-|-
CASSSRLIPGGSLETQYF
TGTGCCAGCAGCTCCAGGCTCATCCCAGGGGGGAGTCTGGAGACCCAGTACTTC
>TRBV2|TRBJ1-2|-|-
CARSTASNYGYTF
TGTGCCAGGTCGACAGCATCTAACTATGGCTACACCTTC
>TRBV4-1|TRBJ2-3|once|TRBD2
CASSQDGGTDTQYF
TGCGCCAGCAGCCAAGACGGGGGGACAGATACGCAGTATTTT
>TRBV15|TRBJ2-7|once|-
CATSRDPGISYEQYF
TGTGCCACCAGCAGAGATCCAGGGATCTCCTACGAGCAGTACTTC
>TRBV5-4|TRBJ1-1|-|TRBD1
CASSWDSTTEAFF
TGTGCCAGCAGCTGGGACAGCACGACTGAAGCTTTCTTT
>TRBV13|TRBJ1-1|-|-
CASSQNYGGPPNTEAFF
TGTGCCAGCAGCCAGAATTACGGGGGGCCCCCGAACACTGAAGCTTTCTTT
>TRBV6-5|TRBJ2-3|-|-
CASSYSGAGTDTQYF
TGTGCCAGCAGTTACTCGGGAGCGGGCACAGATACGCAGTATTTT
>TRBV27|TRBJ1-1|-|TRBD1
CASRKGQGNTEAFF
TGTGCCAGCAGAAAAGGACAGGGGAACACTGAAGCTTTCTTT
>TRBV4-1|TRBJ2-3|once|TRBD2
CASSQVWREYLDFQYF
TGCGCCAGCAGCCAAGTTTGGCGGGAGTACCTCGATTTCCAGTATTTT
>TRBV27|TRBJ2-3|-|-
CANPGADTQYF
TGTGCCAACCCCGGGGCAGATACGCAGTATTTT
>TRBV14|TRBJ2-1|-|TRBD1
CASSPTGTYNEQFF
TGTGCCAGCAGCCCGACAGGGACCTACAATGAGCAGTTCTTC
>TRBV19|TRBJ2-1|-|TRBD1
CASSAPPRDRGAVF
TGTGCCAGTAGTGCCCCACCCCGGGACAGGGGAGCGGTCTTC
>TRBV21-1|TRBJ2-1|medium-sized|-
CASSKAGVIRKFF
TGTGCCAGCAGCAAAGCAGGGGTAATTAGGAAGTTCTTC
>TRBV6-1|TRBJ1-1|once|TRBD1
CASSAVTGGGTEAFF
TGTGCCAGCAGTGCGGTGACAGGGGGGGGGACTGAAGCTTTCTTT
>TRBV7-9|TRBJ2-1|once|-
CASSPSGQGEGNEQFF
TGTGCCAGCTCTCCAAGCGGGCAGGGCGAGGGCAATGAGCAGTTCTTC
>TRBV6-6|TRBJ2-7|-|-
CASSYRQITYEQYF
TGTGCCAGCAGTTACCGACAGATAACCTACGAGCAGTACTTC
>TRBV15|TRBJ2-5|-|TRBD1
CATSRDRGTGVPQYF
TGTGCCACCAGCAGAGATCGAGGGACAGGGGTTCCCCAGTACTTC
>TRBV6-4|TRBJ2-2|-|-
CASSLQGRGTGELFF
TGTGCCAGCAGTCTACAGGGAAGGGGCACCGGGGAGCTGTTTTTT
>TRBV7-9|TRBJ2-2|-|-
CASSAVTDNTGELFF
TGTGCCAGCAGCGCGGTGACAGACAACACCGGGGAGCTGTTTTTT
>TRBV7-2|TRBJ2-1|-|-
CASSLVWGYDEQFF
TGTGCCAGCAGCTTAGTCTGGGGCTACGATGAGCAGTTCTTC
>TRBV19|TRBJ1-4|-|TRBD1
CASSTDRGDEKLFF
TGTGCCAGTAGTACCGACAGGGGCGACGAAAAACTGTTTTTT
>TRBV30|TRBJ2-7|-|-
CAWRIRDYEQYF
TGTGCCTGGAGGATCCGAGACTACGAGCAGTACTTC
>TRBV15|TRBJ2-3|-|TRBD2
CATSREASGGPSTDTQYF
TGTGCCACCAGCAGAGAGGCTAGCGGGGGCCCTAGCACAGATACGCAGTATTTT
>TRBV5-6|TRBJ1-1|-|-
CASSPVLRAGMDTEAFF
TGTGCCAGCAGCCCCGTCTTACGGGCAGGGATGGACACTGAAGCTTTCTTT
>TRBV30|TRBJ2-2|-|-
CAWSQQGGELFF
TGTGCCTGGAGTCAACAGGGCGGGGAGCTGTTTTTT
>TRBV1|TRBJ1-2|-|-
CTSSLRQGEHGYTF
TGCACCAGCAGCCTCCGACAGGGGGAACATGGCTACACCTTC
>TRBV6-1|TRBJ2-1|few|-
CATTRDGGSYNEQFF
TGTGCCACCACACGGGACGGGGGTTCCTACAATGAGCAGTTCTTC
>TRBV6-5|TRBJ2-1|few|TRBD1
CASSYGQGGNEQFF
TGTGCCAGCAGTTACGGACAGGGGGGAAATGAGCAGTTCTTC
>TRBV19|TRBJ1-1|-|-
CASSTAPGRGEAFF
TGTGCCAGTAGTACCGCCCCAGGCAGGGGTGAAGCTTTCTTT
>TRBV6-6|TRBJ1-2|-|-
CASSYSRGGFNYGYTF
TGTGCCAGCAGTTACTCGAGAGGAGGGTTTAACTATGGCTACACCTTC